This T cell receptor beta chain was documented in a study of blood T cell repertoires in COVID-19. CDR1 is MNHNS and CDR2 is SASEGT in the germline V gene. The CDR3 has 16 amino acids. V lost 4 bases, J lost 9 bases, and 19 bases lay in between. Clones were sequenced by immunoSEQ multiplex PCR, and TCRdb holds only the in-frame ones, with some missing. The sample yields 200,000 or so clones, 65% to 85% seen once. Sequenced: peripheral blood. The chain uses TRBV6-1 and TRBJ1-6; D is possibly TRBD1 (6 bases). This TCR was sampled from a woman aged 25 to 39 with acute or convalescent COVID-19. The chain's CDR3 is CASSALGTGTSSPLHF. The CDR3 coding sequence is TGTGCCAGCAGTGCCCTGGGTACAGGGACGAGTTCACCCCTCCACTTT.